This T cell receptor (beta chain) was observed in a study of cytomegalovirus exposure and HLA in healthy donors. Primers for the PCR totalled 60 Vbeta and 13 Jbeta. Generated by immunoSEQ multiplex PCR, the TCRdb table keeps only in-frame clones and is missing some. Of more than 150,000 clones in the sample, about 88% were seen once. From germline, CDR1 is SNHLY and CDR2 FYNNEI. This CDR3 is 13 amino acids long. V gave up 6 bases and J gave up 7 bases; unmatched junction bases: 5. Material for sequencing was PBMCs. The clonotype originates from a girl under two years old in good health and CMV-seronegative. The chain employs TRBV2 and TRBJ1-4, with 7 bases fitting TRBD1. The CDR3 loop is CASSRTGGEKLFF. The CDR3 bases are TGTGCCAGCAGCCGGACAGGCGGTGAAAAACTGTTTTTT.